The 25 T cell receptor beta chains below come from one sample, sequenced in a study of blood T cell repertoires in COVID-19. The protocol was immunoSEQ multiplex PCR, while the TCRdb copy is restricted to in-frame clones and leaves out a portion. The sample consists of around 60,000 clones, approximately 88% of them appearing once. The material sequenced was peripheral blood. All receptors derive from a man over 45 with active COVID-19.

The chain uses TRBV10-1 and TRBJ1-2, with TRBD1 identical over 7 bases. This CDR3 is 15 amino acids long. With V trimmed by 0 bases and J by 4 bases, 5 bases remained unmatched. Looked up from germline, CDR1 is WNHNN and CDR2 is SYGVQD (reference sequence). Here the CDR3 DNA reads TGCGCCAGCAGTGAGTCAGGGGGCACCCTCTATGGCTACACCTTC. Amino acids: CASSESGGTLYGYTF.

This clone was recorded once. The CDR3 DNA reads as TGTGCCAGCAGCCAGGCTGGCACAGATACGCAGTATTTT. As protein: CASSQAGTDTQYF. The J gene is TRBJ2-3, the V gene TRBV7-9; D call uncertain. The CDR3 loop spans 13 amino acids. From germline, CDR1 is SEHNR and CDR2 FQNEAQ (reference sequence). Trimming cost V 5 bases and J 1 base, with 7 bases left between them.

CDR3: CASSLPGETQYF. DNA of the CDR3: TGTGCCAGCAGCCTCCCAGGGGAGACCCAGTACTTC. The V gene is TRBV3-1 (or the pseudogene TRBV3-2), the J gene TRBJ2-5, with D tentatively TRBD1 (5 bases). Germline loops: CDR1 LGHDT, CDR2 YNNKEL (reference sequence). Trimming stripped 4 bases from V and 5 bases from J, with 8 bases between. This CDR3 contains 12 residues.

The chain recombines TRBV14 with TRBJ1-2; TRBD1 aligns across 8 bases. V lost 0 bases to trimming and J lost 7 bases; unmatched junction nucleotides: 4. This CDR3 region has 14 residues. Germline V gives CDR1 SGHDN, CDR2 FVKESK. The CDR3 spells CASSQDQGAVGYTF. The CDR3 DNA reads as TGTGCCAGCAGCCAAGACCAGGGGGCGGTTGGCTACACCTTC.

The chain employs TRBV5-5 and TRBJ1-4; the match to TRBD1 covers 8 bases. The CDR3 has 15 amino acids. V lost 4 bases, J lost 8 bases, and 10 bases stayed unmatched. CDR1 SGHKS and CDR2 YYEKEE come from the germline V gene (reference sequence). The CDR3 coding sequence is TGTGCCAGCAGCCAAGTTACAGGGGGGAACGAAAAACTGTTTTTT. Translated: CASSQVTGGNEKLFF.

The CDR3 spells CASSPIAGGPYNEQFF. The CDR3 nucleotides read TGTGCCAGCAGCCCGATAGCGGGGGGGCCTTATAATGAGCAGTTCTTC. This sequence joins TRBV5-6 and TRBJ2-1, with 11 bases lining up with TRBD2. Germline V gene lookup returns CDR1 SGHDT and CDR2 YYEEEE. V lost 4 bases to trimming and J lost 7 bases; unmatched junction nucleotides: 10. CDR3 length equals 16 residues.

Many counts were recorded for this clone. This sequence joins TRBV4-2 and TRBJ2-2; a possible D gene is TRBD1 (5 bases). The CDR3 has 17 amino acids. The V and J ends lost 4 bases and 4 bases respectively, with 19 bases between them. Per the germline V gene, CDR1 is LGHNA and CDR2 is YNFKEQ. The CDR3: CASSPVVSGAGTGELFF. The CDR3 DNA follows: TGTGCCAGCAGCCCCGTAGTGAGTGGGGCAGGCACCGGGGAGCTGTTTTTT.

V and J are TRBV7-9 and TRBJ2-3, with a possible D match to TRBD2 (5 bases). The CDR3 spans 13 residues. The germline V gene has CDR1 SEHNR and CDR2 FQNEAQ (reference sequence). Trimming took off 3 bases at V and 2 bases at J, with 6 bases between the two ends. The chain's CDR3 is CASSLTTTDTQYF. The CDR3 nucleotides are TGTGCCAGCAGCTTGACTACCACAGATACGCAGTATTTT.

The rearrangement uses TRBV29-1 and TRBJ1-1; the match to TRBD1 covers 7 bases. CDR1 and CDR2 from the germline V gene are SQVTM and ANQGSEA. The V gene end was trimmed by 5 bases and the J gene end by 2 bases; junction bases not matched to a gene: 8. The length of the CDR3 is 14 residues. CDR3 DNA: TGCAGCGTTATCGGACAGGCCATCAACACTGAAGCTTTCTTT. Residues: CSVIGQAINTEAFF.

The CDR3 sequence is CASVFRGEAFF. The CDR3 DNA reads TGTGCCAGCGTCTTTAGGGGTGAAGCTTTCTTT. The J gene is TRBJ1-1, the V gene TRBV5-6; TRBD1 is a possible D gene (5 bases). The CDR3 has 11 residues. The V end lost 7 bases, the J end lost 7 bases, and 11 bases lay between the germline ends. Germline assignment: CDR1 SGHDT and CDR2 YYEEEE.

The chain links TRBV6-5 to TRBJ1-2; D remains unclear. V lost 5 bases and J 11 bases, leaving 24 bases between the germline ends. This CDR3 has 15 residues. Germline assignment: CDR1 MNHEY and CDR2 SVGAGI. CDR3 amino acids: CASSHPPGGLLEYTF. As DNA, the CDR3 is TGTGCCAGCAGTCACCCCCCAGGAGGATTACTGGAGTACACCTTC.

The chain joins TRBV15 to TRBJ1-2; TRBD1 matches at 7 bases. This CDR3 region has 16 residues. J was trimmed by 1 base and V by 1 base; bases with no gene match: 6. Germline V lookup: CDR1 LNHNV, CDR2 YYDKDF (reference sequence). CDR3 region: CATSRVRQGDNYGYTF. In nucleotides, the CDR3 is TGTGCCACCAGCAGAGTTAGGCAGGGGGATAACTATGGCTACACCTTC.

This clone was observed a single time. This chain uses TRBV4-1 with TRBJ1-4; a weak D match, TRBD1 (6 bases). The V end lost 1 base, the J end lost 3 bases, and 18 bases lay between the germline ends. The germline gives CDR1 MGHRA, CDR2 YSYEKL. The CDR3 is 18 residues long. CDR3 sequence reads: CASSQGGYRDRANEKLFF. As DNA, the CDR3 is TGCGCCAGCAGCCAAGGGGGTTACAGGGATCGGGCTAATGAAAAACTGTTTTTT.

CDR3: CASSRRQGEGEQYF. DNA for the CDR3: TGTGCCAGCTCACGGCGACAGGGGGAAGGCGAGCAGTACTTC. The chain links TRBV18 to TRBJ2-7, with TRBD1 matching 9 bases. This CDR3 region has 14 residues. Germline loops: CDR1 KGHSH, CDR2 LQKENI. J lost 6 bases, V lost 4 bases, and 7 bases had no gene match.

The V gene is TRBV7-2, the J gene TRBJ1-3, with 7 bases fitting TRBD1. Germline trimming cut 5 bases from V and 4 bases from J; bases unmatched to any gene: 8. The CDR3 consists of 15 residues. The V gene's germline CDR1 is SGHTA and CDR2 FQGNSA. The CDR3 here is CASSLYGTAGNTIYF. CDR3 bases: TGTGCCAGCAGCCTCTACGGGACAGCGGGAAACACCATATATTTT.

This clone was observed a single time. This chain joins TRBV15 and TRBJ2-7; a possible D gene is TRBD2 (5 bases). Germline CDR1 and CDR2: LNHNV and YYDKDF (reference sequence). The CDR3 has 15 amino acids. Trimming cost V 0 bases and J 6 bases, with 15 bases left between them. CDR3 sequence: CATSREPTRAGEQYF. As DNA, the CDR3 is TGTGCCACCAGCAGAGAGCCCACGAGGGCCGGCGAGCAGTACTTC.

CDR3 sequence reads: CASSFGQGYDGYTF. In nucleotides, the CDR3 is TGTGCCAGTAGTTTCGGACAGGGGTACGATGGCTACACCTTC. The chain links TRBV19 to TRBJ1-2, with 9 nucleotides matching TRBD1. V was clipped by 5 bases and J by 6 bases; unmatched bases: 7. In germline, CDR1 is LNHDA, CDR2 SQIVND (reference sequence). This CDR3 contains 14 residues.

In DNA form, the CDR3 reads TGTGCCATCAGTGAGAACAGGGAACAGCCCCAGCATTTT. Protein sequence: CAISENREQPQHF. This sequence joins TRBV10-3 and TRBJ1-5, with a possible D match to TRBD1 (6 bases). This CDR3 contains 13 residues. Trimming took off 2 bases at V and 7 bases at J, with 9 bases between the two ends. In germline, CDR1 is ENHRY, CDR2 SYGVKD.

The V gene is TRBV19, the J gene TRBJ1-5; possibly TRBD1 for D (6 bases). CDR1 and CDR2 (germline): LNHDA, SQIVND (reference sequence). The germline V and J ends were trimmed by 1 base and 7 bases, with 14 bases remaining between them. This CDR3 has 15 amino acids. CDR3 DNA sequence: TGTGCCAGTAGTATAGGGCAGGGGAGATGGCAGCCCCAGCATTTT. This gives the protein CASSIGQGRWQPQHF.

The CDR3 region is CASSHPTSGGSYNEQFF. CDR3 DNA sequence: TGTGCCAGCAGCCATCCGACTAGCGGAGGCTCCTACAATGAGCAGTTCTTC. The rearrangement links TRBV5-4 to TRBJ2-1; TRBD2 aligns across 9 bases. Germline-derived CDR1 and CDR2 are SGHNT and YYREEE (reference sequence). V was clipped by 4 bases and J by 0 bases; unmatched bases: 8. This CDR3 is 17 amino acids long.

For the CDR3, the DNA is TGTGCCTGGAGTGGGGAGCGGGGTAGGGAGACCCAGTACTTC. Its protein product is CAWSGERGRETQYF. This chain uses TRBV30 with TRBJ2-5; the match to TRBD2 covers 7 bases. CDR1 is GTSNPN, CDR2 SVGIG, per germline (reference sequence). The CDR3 is 14 residues long. V lost 1 base and J lost 5; bases outside the gene matches: 7.

The chain combines TRBV19 with TRBJ2-2, with 8 bases fitting TRBD2. The CDR3 runs to 17 residues. Germline V lookup: CDR1 LNHDA, CDR2 SQIVND (reference sequence). V shed 6 bases and J 0 bases; nucleotides not matched to a gene: 9. For the CDR3, the DNA is TGTGCCAGTAGGGGGGCAGCGGGGGAATCGAACACCGGGGAGCTGTTTTTT. This codes for CASRGAAGESNTGELFF.

V gene TRBV28 combines with J gene TRBJ1-1, with D perhaps matching TRBD1 (5 bases). The ends were cut back, 2 bases at V and 10 bases at J, with 20 bases in the middle. Germline-derived CDR1 and CDR2 are MDHEN and SYDVKM. CDR3 size: 15 residues. The CDR3 loop is CASSLSQGNGKRAFF. The CDR3 DNA reads TGTGCCAGCAGTTTAAGTCAGGGAAATGGAAAGAGAGCTTTCTTT.

In this sample, this clone turned up once. V gene TRBV3-1 (or the pseudogene TRBV3-2) combines with J gene TRBJ2-7, with a tentative D call TRBD2 (6 bases). Trimming pared 4 bases from V and 4 bases from J, leaving 11 bases between. The germline V gene has CDR1 LGHDT and CDR2 YNNKEL (reference sequence). This CDR3 comprises 13 residues. The CDR3 DNA reads as TGTGCCAGCAGCCCGGGAGACTTTTACGAGCAGTACTTC. This codes for CASSPGDFYEQYF.

This clone came up a few times. The rearrangement links TRBV29-1 to TRBJ1-1; tentative D call: TRBD1 (5 bases). V lost 3 bases and J lost 7, with 24 bases in between. The germline V gene has CDR1 SQVTM and CDR2 ANQGSEA. The CDR3 contains 16 residues. CDR3: CSVDGQANSQPDEAFF. CDR3 nucleotide sequence: TGCAGCGTTGACGGACAAGCCAACTCCCAACCCGATGAAGCTTTCTTT.